This TCR beta chain was recorded in a study of blood T cell repertoires in COVID-19. Study-wide background: Italy, Spain and the United States were the sources of the convalescent and acute COVID-19 samples. PBMCs, B-cell-depleted T cells, or T cells provided the cDNA or gDNA that made up the material.

Germline CDR1 reads LGHDT; CDR2 reads YNNKEL (reference sequence). V lost 0 bases and J lost 3; bases outside the gene matches: 1. The CDR3 loop spans 14 amino acids. Authors' methods: How many nucleated cells were present was estimated from reference gene primer amplification. Here immunoSEQ multiplex PCR was the method, and the copy in TCRdb shows in-frame clones only, minus some. From that table come the V and J calls and clone size; the DNA was used to work out D and trimming. Of approximately 49,000 clones listed, around nine tenths are singletons. The material sequenced was peripheral blood. The rearrangement joins TRBV3-1 (or the pseudogene TRBV3-2) to TRBJ2-5, with 7 positions matching TRBD1. The receptor was isolated from a man aged 50 to 59 with acute or convalescent COVID-19. The CDR3 spells CASSQDDREETQYF. In DNA form, the CDR3 reads TGTGCCAGCAGCCAAGACGACAGGGAAGAGACCCAGTACTTC.